Shown below are 15 T cell receptor beta chains from a single sample sequenced in a study of post-analysis software for immune sequencing data. Carried by the TCR beta cDNA libraries were unique molecular identifiers. TCRdb re-called the PCR reads with MiXCR, one entry per CDR3 protein. The sample contains around 150,000 distinct CDR3 sequences, roughly 40% of which appear only once. Material: blood, obtained after autologous hematopoietic stem cell transplantation. The receptors come from a girl aged 5 to 17 with multiple sclerosis.

This clonotype showed up just a few times. V and J are TRBV6-2 or TRBV6-3 and TRBJ2-1; D unresolved. CDR3 length: 14 amino acids. V lost 6 bases and J lost 0, with 9 bases in between. CDR1 MNHEY and CDR2 SVGEGT come from the germline V gene. In nucleotides, the CDR3 is TGTGCCAGCAGCCTAGAGAGCTCCTACAATGAGCAGTTCTTC. Protein sequence: CASSLESSYNEQFF.

This clonotype was seen a few times. The chain is built from TRBV4-3 and TRBJ2-7; tentative D call: TRBD2 (6 bases). Trimming removed 0 bases at V and 0 bases at J, with 9 bases between. Per germline, CDR1 LGHNA and CDR2 YSLEER. This CDR3 is 15 amino acids long. CDR3 bases: TGCGCCAGCAGCCAAGAGGGGGGTAGCTCCTACGAGCAGTACTTC. Amino acids: CASSQEGGSSYEQYF.

This clonotype was found a few times. This chain connects TRBV28 to TRBJ2-7; D is uncertain. V shed 3 bases and J shed 2 bases, with 11 bases lying between them. Germline CDR1 MDHEN, CDR2 SYDVKM. The CDR3 is 14 residues long. The CDR3 sequence is CASSFMGIAYEQYF. For the CDR3, the DNA is TGTGCCAGCAGTTTTATGGGCATAGCCTACGAGCAGTACTTC.

The table lists this clonotype with a few counts. The V gene is TRBV20-1, the J gene TRBJ1-2, with D perhaps matching TRBD1 (5 bases). The V and J ends lost 6 bases and 7 bases respectively, with 18 bases between them. In germline, CDR1 is DFQATT, CDR2 SNEGSKA (reference sequence). The CDR3 loop spans 13 amino acids. The CDR3 sequence: CSALSDTFGGYTF. CDR3 nucleotides: TGCAGTGCCTTATCGGACACCTTTGGTGGCTACACCTTC.

V usage is TRBV4-2 and J usage is TRBJ2-7, with TRBD2 matching 8 bases. Germline trimming cut 2 bases from V and 0 bases from J; bases unmatched to any gene: 3. The CDR3 is 15 amino acids. Germline V lookup: CDR1 LGHNA, CDR2 YNFKEQ. In DNA form, the CDR3 reads TGTGCCAGCAGCCAACACGGGGGGGGCTCCTACGAGCAGTACTTC. Translated: CASSQHGGGSYEQYF.

The chain carries TRBV24-1 and TRBJ1-5; the D gene is possibly TRBD1 (5 bases). Germline V CDR1 and CDR2: KGHDR, SFDVKD. The CDR3 covers 14 residues. V lost 4 bases and J 4 bases, leaving 10 bases between the germline ends. CDR3 region: CATSDIDRNQPQHF. As DNA, the CDR3 is TGTGCCACCAGTGACATCGACAGAAATCAGCCCCAGCATTTT.

V usage is TRBV20-1 and J usage is TRBJ1-4; D might be TRBD1 (5 bases). The CDR3 is 12 residues long. The germline V gene has CDR1 DFQATT and CDR2 SNEGSKA (reference sequence). Trimming left V 3 bases short and J 8 bases short, with 10 bases between. CDR3 nucleotide sequence: TGCAGTGCTAGTAACGGGGCGGAAAAACTGTTTTTT. It encodes CSASNGAEKLFF.

This clonotype was picked up a small number of times. The chain employs TRBV7-2 and TRBJ2-1; TRBD2 matches 8 bases. The CDR3 extends over 17 amino acids. V gave up 1 base and J gave up 7 bases; unmatched junction bases: 12. CDR1 SGHTA and CDR2 FQGNSA come from the germline V gene. This CDR3 is CASSLDPPAGVVNEQFF. In nucleotides, the CDR3 is TGTGCCAGCAGCTTAGATCCCCCAGCGGGAGTGGTAAATGAGCAGTTCTTC.

The chain uses TRBV20-1 and TRBJ2-1; D not resolved. In germline, CDR1 is DFQATT, CDR2 SNEGSKA (reference sequence). V lost 3 bases, J lost 7 bases, and 13 bases lay in between. The CDR3 has 13 residues. The DNA for the CDR3 is TGCAGTGCTAGTTGGCAGCTTGAGAATGAGCAGTTCTTC. This gives the protein CSASWQLENEQFF.

The chain employs TRBV7-2 and TRBJ2-5; 10 positions match TRBD1. Trimming cost V 4 bases and J 4 bases; bases outside gene matches: 6. This CDR3 comprises 15 residues. Germline CDR1 reads SGHTA; CDR2 reads FQGNSA. CDR3: CASSYVDRGSETQYF. The CDR3 DNA sequence: TGTGCCAGCAGCTACGTGGACAGGGGGTCAGAGACCCAGTACTTC.

V gene TRBV28 combines with J gene TRBJ2-1, with a tentative D call TRBD2 (5 bases). V was trimmed by 5 bases and J by 0 bases, leaving 20 bases between them. CDR1 MDHEN and CDR2 SYDVKM come from the germline V gene. This CDR3 has 18 amino acids. The CDR3 nucleotides are TGTGCCAGCAGTGACCCCCCGATGGAGGCGAGCTCCTACAATGAGCAGTTCTTC. Translation: CASSDPPMEASSYNEQFF. Full variable domain (outside the CDR3, taken from reference TRBV28 and TRBJ2-1): DVKVTQSSRYLVKRTGEKVFLECVQDMDHENMFWYRQDPGLGLRLIYFSYDVKMKEKGDIPEGYSVSREKKERFSLILESASTNQTSMYLCASSDPPMEASSYNEQFFGPGTRLTVL.

The chain employs TRBV29-1 and TRBJ1-1, with a tentative D call TRBD1 (5 bases). The V gene's germline CDR1 is SQVTM and CDR2 ANQGSEA. Trimming pared 0 bases from V and 3 bases from J, leaving 17 bases between. The CDR3 runs 16 residues. The CDR3 nucleotides read TGCAGCGTTGAAGATCTTAGGGGCCGGAAGGACACTGAAGCTTTCTTT. Translated, it gives CSVEDLRGRKDTEAFF. Together with reference TRBV29-1 and TRBJ1-1, the CDR3 gives the full variable domain: SAVISQKPSRDICQRGTSLTIQCQVDSQVTMMFWYRQQPGQSLTLIATANQGSEATYESGFVIDKFPISRPNLTFSTLTVSNMSPEDSSIYLCSVEDLRGRKDTEAFFGQGTRLTVV.

There are many counts of this clonotype. The chain carries TRBV29-1 and TRBJ2-1, with D unclear. CDR1 is SQVTM, CDR2 ANQGSEA, per germline. The CDR3 totals 15 residues. V lost 3 bases, J lost 0 bases, and 12 bases lay in between. The CDR3 sequence: CSVEWAPSSYNEQFF. CDR3 DNA sequence: TGCAGCGTTGAGTGGGCCCCGAGCTCCTACAATGAGCAGTTCTTC.

The V call is TRBV5-1, the J call TRBJ2-3; 11 bases agree with TRBD1. This CDR3 contains 15 residues. Germline V gene data show CDR1 as SGHRS and CDR2 as YFSETQ. J gave up 5 bases and V 1 base, and 3 bases lay outside the gene matches. CDR3 amino acids: CASSLPGTGGDTQYF. The CDR3 region has the DNA TGCGCCAGCAGCTTGCCCGGGACAGGGGGAGATACGCAGTATTTT. The variable domain in full, with the rest retrieved from reference TRBV5-1 and TRBJ2-3, is KAGVTQTPRYLIKTRGQQVTLSCSPISGHRSVSWYQQTPGQGLQFLFEYFSETQRNKGNFPGRFSGRQFSNSRSEMNVSTLELGDSALYLCASSLPGTGGDTQYFGPGTRLTVL.

J is TRBJ2-1 and V is TRBV24-1; 9 nucleotides match TRBD1. Germline V CDR1 and CDR2: KGHDR, SFDVKD. The CDR3 has 16 amino acids. The junction had 8 bases not matched to a gene; V was cut back by 2 bases and J by 7 bases. DNA of the CDR3: TGTGCCACCAGTGATTCCCTCGGGACAGGGCATAATGAGCAGTTCTTC. It specifies CATSDSLGTGHNEQFF.